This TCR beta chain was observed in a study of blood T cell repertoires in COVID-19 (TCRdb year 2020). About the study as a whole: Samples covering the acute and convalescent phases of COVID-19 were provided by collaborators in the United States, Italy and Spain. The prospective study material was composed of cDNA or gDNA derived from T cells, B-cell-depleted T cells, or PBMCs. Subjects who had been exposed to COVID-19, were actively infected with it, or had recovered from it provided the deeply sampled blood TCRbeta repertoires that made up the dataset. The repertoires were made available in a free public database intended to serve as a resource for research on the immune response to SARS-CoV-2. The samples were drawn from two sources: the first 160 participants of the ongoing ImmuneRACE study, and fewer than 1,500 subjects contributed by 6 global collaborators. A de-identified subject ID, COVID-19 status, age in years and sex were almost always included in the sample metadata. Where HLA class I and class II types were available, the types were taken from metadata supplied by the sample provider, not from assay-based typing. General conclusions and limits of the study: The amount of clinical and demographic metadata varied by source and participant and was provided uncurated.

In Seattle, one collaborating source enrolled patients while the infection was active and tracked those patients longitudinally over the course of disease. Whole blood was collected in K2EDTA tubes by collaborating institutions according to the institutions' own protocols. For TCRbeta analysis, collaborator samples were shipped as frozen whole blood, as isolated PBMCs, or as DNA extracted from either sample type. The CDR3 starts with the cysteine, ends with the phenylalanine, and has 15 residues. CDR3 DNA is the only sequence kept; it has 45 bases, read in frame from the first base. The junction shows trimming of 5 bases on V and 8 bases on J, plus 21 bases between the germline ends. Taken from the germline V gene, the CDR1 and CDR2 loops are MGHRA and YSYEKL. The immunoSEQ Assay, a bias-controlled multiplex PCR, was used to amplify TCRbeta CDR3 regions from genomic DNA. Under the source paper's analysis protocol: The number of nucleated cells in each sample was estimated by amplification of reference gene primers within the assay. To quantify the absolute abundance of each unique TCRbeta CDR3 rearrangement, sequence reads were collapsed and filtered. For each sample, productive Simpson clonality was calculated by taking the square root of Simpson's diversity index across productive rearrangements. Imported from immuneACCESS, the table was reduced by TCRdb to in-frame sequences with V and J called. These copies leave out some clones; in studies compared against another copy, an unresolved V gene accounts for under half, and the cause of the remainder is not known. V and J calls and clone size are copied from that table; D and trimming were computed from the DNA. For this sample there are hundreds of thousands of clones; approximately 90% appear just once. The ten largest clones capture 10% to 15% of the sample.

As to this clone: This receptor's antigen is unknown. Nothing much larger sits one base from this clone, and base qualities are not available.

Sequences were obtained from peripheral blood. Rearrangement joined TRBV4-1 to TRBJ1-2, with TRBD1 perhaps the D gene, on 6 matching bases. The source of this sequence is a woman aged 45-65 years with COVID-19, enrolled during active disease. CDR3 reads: CASSSYTPGDWGYTF. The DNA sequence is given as TGCGCCAGCAGCTCCTACACTCCAGGGGATTGGGGCTACACCTTC.